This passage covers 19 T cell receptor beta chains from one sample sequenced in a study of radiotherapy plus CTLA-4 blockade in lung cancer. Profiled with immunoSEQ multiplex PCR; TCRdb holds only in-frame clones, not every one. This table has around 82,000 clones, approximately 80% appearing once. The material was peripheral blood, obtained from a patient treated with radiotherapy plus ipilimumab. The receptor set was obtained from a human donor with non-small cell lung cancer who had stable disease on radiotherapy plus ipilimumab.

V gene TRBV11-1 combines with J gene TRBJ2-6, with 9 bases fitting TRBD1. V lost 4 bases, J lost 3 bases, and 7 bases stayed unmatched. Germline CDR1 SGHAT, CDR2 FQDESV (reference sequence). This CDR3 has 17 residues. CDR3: CASSYRDRAFGANVLTF. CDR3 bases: TGTGCCAGCAGCTACCGGGACAGGGCTTTTGGGGCCAACGTCCTGACTTTC.

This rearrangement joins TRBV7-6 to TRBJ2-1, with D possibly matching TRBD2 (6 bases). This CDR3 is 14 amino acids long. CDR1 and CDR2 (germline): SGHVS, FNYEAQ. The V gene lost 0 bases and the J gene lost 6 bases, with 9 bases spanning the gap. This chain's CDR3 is CASSLAGGRNEQFF. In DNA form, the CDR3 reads TGTGCCAGCAGCTTAGCGGGAGGCCGCAATGAGCAGTTCTTC.

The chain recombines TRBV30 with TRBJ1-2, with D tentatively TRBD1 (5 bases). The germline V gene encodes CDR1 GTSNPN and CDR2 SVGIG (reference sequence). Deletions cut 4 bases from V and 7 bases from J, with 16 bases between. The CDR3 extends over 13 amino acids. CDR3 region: CAWKPLPGSGYTF. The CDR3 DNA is TGTGCCTGGAAGCCACTTCCAGGGTCTGGCTACACCTTC. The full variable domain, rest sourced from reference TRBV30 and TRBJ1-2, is SQTIHQWPATLVQPVGSPLSLECTVEGTSNPNLYWYRQAAGRGLQLLFYSVGIGQISSEVPQNLSASRPQDRQFILSSKKLLLSDSGFYLCAWKPLPGSGYTFGSGTRLTVV.

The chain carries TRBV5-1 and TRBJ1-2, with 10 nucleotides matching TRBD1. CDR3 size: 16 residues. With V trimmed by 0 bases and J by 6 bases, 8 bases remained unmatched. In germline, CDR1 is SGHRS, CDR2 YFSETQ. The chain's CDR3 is CASSLDGQGDRDGYTF. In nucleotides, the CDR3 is TGCGCCAGCAGCTTGGACGGACAGGGGGACAGGGATGGCTACACCTTC.

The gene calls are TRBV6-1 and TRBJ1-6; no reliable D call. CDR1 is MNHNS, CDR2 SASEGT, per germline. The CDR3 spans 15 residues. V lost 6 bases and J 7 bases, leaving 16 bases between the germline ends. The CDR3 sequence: CASRKEGADNSPLHF. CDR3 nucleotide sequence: TGTGCCAGCAGAAAGGAGGGAGCGGACAATTCACCCCTCCACTTT.

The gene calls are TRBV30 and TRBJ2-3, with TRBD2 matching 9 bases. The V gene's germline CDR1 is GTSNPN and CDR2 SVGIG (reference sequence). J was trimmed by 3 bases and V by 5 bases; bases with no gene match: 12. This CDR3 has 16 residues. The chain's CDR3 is CAWRGGGLGLTDTQYF. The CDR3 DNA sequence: TGTGCCTGGCGCGGGGGGGGGCTAGGCCTTACAGATACGCAGTATTTT. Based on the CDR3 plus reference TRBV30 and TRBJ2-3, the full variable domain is SQTIHQWPATLVQPVGSPLSLECTVEGTSNPNLYWYRQAAGRGLQLLFYSVGIGQISSEVPQNLSASRPQDRQFILSSKKLLLSDSGFYLCAWRGGGLGLTDTQYFGPGTRLTVL.

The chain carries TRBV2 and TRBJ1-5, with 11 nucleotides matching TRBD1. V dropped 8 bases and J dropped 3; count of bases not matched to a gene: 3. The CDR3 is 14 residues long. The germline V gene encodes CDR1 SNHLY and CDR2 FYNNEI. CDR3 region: CASDGQGANQPQHF. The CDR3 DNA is TGTGCCAGCGATGGACAGGGGGCCAATCAGCCCCAGCATTTT.

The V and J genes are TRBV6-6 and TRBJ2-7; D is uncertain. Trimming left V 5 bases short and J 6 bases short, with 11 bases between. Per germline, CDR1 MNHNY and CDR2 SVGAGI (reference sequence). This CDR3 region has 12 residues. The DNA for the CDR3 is TGTGCCAGCAGTCGGGCTTTACGCGAGCAGTACTTC. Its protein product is CASSRALREQYF.

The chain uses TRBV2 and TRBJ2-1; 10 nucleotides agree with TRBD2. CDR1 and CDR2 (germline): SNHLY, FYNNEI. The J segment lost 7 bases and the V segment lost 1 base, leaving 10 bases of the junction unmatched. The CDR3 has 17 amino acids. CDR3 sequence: CASSEGTGLAGENEQFF. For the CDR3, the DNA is TGTGCCAGCAGTGAAGGCACTGGGCTAGCGGGAGAGAATGAGCAGTTCTTC.

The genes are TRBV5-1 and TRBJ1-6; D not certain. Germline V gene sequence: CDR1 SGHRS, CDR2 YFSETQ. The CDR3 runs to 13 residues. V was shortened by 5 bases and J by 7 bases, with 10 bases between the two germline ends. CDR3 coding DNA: TGCGCCAGCAGATCGGATGGAAATTCACCCCTCCACTTT. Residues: CASRSDGNSPLHF.

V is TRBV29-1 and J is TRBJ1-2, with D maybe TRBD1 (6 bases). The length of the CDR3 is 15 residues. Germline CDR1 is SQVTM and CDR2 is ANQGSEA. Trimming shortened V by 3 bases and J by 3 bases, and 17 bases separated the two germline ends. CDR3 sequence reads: CSVEHWGGADYGYTF. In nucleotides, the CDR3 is TGCAGCGTTGAGCACTGGGGGGGGGCTGACTATGGCTACACCTTC.

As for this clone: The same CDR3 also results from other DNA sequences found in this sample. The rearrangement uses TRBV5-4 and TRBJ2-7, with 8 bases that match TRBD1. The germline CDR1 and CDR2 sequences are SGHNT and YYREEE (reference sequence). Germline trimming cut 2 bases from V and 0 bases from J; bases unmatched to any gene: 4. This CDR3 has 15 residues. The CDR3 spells CASSLGGTGSYEQYF. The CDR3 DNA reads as TGTGCCAGCAGCTTAGGGGGGACAGGCTCCTACGAGCAGTACTTC.

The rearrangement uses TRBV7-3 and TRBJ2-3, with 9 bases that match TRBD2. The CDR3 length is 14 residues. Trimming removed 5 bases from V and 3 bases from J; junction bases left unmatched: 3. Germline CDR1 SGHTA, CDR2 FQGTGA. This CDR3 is CASSKAGGTDTQYF. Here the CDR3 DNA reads TGTGCCAGCAGCAAGGCGGGAGGGACAGATACGCAGTATTTT.

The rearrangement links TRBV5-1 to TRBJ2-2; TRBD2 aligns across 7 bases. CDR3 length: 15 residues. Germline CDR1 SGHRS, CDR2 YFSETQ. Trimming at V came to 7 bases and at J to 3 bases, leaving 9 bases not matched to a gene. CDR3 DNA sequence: TGCGCCAGCTGGAGTGCTAGCGGACACACCGGGGAGCTGTTTTTT. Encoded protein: CASWSASGHTGELFF.

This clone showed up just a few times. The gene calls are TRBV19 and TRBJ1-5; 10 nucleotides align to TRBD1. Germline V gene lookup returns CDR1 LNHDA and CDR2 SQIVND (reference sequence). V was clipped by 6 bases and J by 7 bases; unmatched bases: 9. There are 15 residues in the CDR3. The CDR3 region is CASRTDRGHGQPQHF. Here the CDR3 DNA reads TGTGCCAGTAGGACTGACAGGGGGCATGGGCAGCCCCAGCATTTT.

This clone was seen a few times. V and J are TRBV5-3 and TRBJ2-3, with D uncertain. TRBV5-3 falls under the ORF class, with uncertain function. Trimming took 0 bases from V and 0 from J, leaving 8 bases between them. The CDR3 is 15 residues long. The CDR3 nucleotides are TGTGCCAGAAGCTTGGATTTCGGTAGCACAGATACGCAGTATTTT. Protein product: CARSLDFGSTDTQYF.

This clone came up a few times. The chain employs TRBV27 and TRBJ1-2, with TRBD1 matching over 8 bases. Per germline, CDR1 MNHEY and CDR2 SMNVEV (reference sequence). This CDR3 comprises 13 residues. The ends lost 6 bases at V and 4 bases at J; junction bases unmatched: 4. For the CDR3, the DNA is TGTGCCAGCAGCCTGACAGGGGTCTATGGCTACACCTTC. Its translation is CASSLTGVYGYTF.

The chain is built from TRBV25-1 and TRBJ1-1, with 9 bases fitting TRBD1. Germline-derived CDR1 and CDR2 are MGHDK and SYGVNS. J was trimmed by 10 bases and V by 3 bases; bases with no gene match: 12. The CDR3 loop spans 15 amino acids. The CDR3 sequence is CASSDTHRDRAGAFF. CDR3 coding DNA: TGTGCCAGCAGTGACACCCACCGGGACAGGGCTGGAGCTTTCTTT.

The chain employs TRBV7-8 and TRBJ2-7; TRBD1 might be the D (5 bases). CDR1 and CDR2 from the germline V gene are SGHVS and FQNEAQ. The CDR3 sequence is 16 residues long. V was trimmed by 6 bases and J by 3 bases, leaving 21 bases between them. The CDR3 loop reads CASSPLPRTGGYEQYF. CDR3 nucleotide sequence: TGTGCCAGCAGTCCACTACCTCGAACAGGTGGCTACGAGCAGTACTTC. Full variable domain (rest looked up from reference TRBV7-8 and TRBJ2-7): GAGVSQSPRYKVAKRGQDVALRCDPISGHVSLFWYQQALGQGPEFLTYFQNEAQLDKSGLPSDRFFAERPEGSVSTLKIQRTQQEDSAVYLCASSPLPRTGGYEQYFGPGTRLTVT.